Reported below is one T cell receptor beta chain. Its target is unknown. Measured with immunoSEQ multiplex PCR; TCRdb has only the in-frame clones, and not every one. The data show fewer than 100,000 clones, with around 93% seen just once and 1.2% to 1.5% held by the top ten. This sample stems from a study of human versus mouse CDR3 diversity and MHC coevolution. Overall study findings and caveats: iCHAO1 estimated the human TCR beta repertoire at roughly 1.6 million clonotypes.

Germline CDR1 reads SGHNT; CDR2 reads YENEEA. The CDR3 is 13 residues long. V shed 0 bases, J shed 7 bases, and the junction held 3 bases outside the gene matches. The clonotype originates from a person between 30 and 69 years old in good health. The rearrangement uses TRBV11-3 and TRBJ2-7; 7 bases line up with TRBD2. Sequencing used naive CD4+ T cells from blood. The subset: CD45RO-negative CD62L-positive naive CD4 T cells. For the CDR3, the DNA is TGTGCCAGCAGCTTAGATCCCGGGGGGGAGCAGTACTTC. Protein sequence: CASSLDPGGEQYF.